The 22 T cell receptor beta chains presented below share a single source sample, sequenced in a study of long-term antiretroviral therapy in people with HIV (dated 2022 in TCRdb). The immunoSEQ hsTCRB v3.0 assay was used at survey level resolution to sequence the TRB variable region. TCRdb took over this immuneACCESS table, retaining in-frame rearrangements with V and J assigned. Such tables are incomplete; in checked studies, under half of the missing clones stem from an unresolved V gene, and the remainder is unexplained. In this sample the table shows under 20,000 clones, about 80% of which occur a single time. The leading ten clones occupy around an eighth of the sample. The source material was unsorted PBMCs, sampled 0.5 years before starting antiretroviral therapy. All receptors derive from a woman aged 50 to 60 with HIV.

The V and J genes are TRBV18 and TRBJ1-4, with D perhaps matching TRBD1 (5 bases). V was shortened by 3 bases and J by 7 bases, with 9 bases between the two germline ends. Germline V gene sequence: CDR1 KGHSH, CDR2 LQKENI. The CDR3 spans 13 residues. CDR3 nucleotide sequence: TGTGCCAGCTCACCGCCAGGGTCTGAAAAACTGTTTTTT. Translating it yields CASSPPGSEKLFF.

The rearrangement joins TRBV4-1 to TRBJ1-4; perhaps TRBD1 as D (5 bases). Looked up from germline, CDR1 is MGHRA and CDR2 is YSYEKL. The CDR3 is made up of 15 amino acids. Trimming removed 4 bases at V and 0 bases at J, with 9 bases between. In DNA, the CDR3 is TGCGCCAGCAGCCCACAGGTGGCAACTAATGAAAAACTGTTTTTT. It specifies CASSPQVATNEKLFF.

This clone was recorded only once. CDR3 sequence reads: CASSLEEGLHRSGNTIYF. As DNA, the CDR3 is TGCGCCAGCAGCTTGGAGGAGGGGCTGCACCGCTCTGGAAACACCATATATTTT. The chain combines TRBV5-1 with TRBJ1-3; tentative D call: TRBD1 (5 bases). Per the germline V gene, CDR1 is SGHRS and CDR2 is YFSETQ. Trimming cost V 0 bases and J 0 bases, with 16 bases left between them. This CDR3 comprises 18 residues.

The rearrangement joins TRBV30 to TRBJ2-5; unclear D gene. V lost 0 bases and J 4 bases, leaving 6 bases between the germline ends. The CDR3 spans 12 residues. The germline V gene has CDR1 GTSNPN and CDR2 SVGIG (reference sequence). CDR3 amino acids: CAWSVVRETQYF. In nucleotides, the CDR3 is TGTGCCTGGAGTGTAGTCCGAGAGACCCAGTACTTC. Variable domain in full (rest from reference TRBV30 and TRBJ2-5): SQTIHQWPATLVQPVGSPLSLECTVEGTSNPNLYWYRQAAGRGLQLLFYSVGIGQISSEVPQNLSASRPQDRQFILSSKKLLLSDSGFYLCAWSVVRETQYFGPGTRLLVL.

This sequence joins TRBV5-1 and TRBJ2-5; D possibly matches TRBD1 or TRBD2 (6 bases each). Trimming pared 3 bases from V and 5 bases from J, leaving 17 bases between. The CDR3 length is 15 residues. The V gene's germline CDR1 is SGHRS and CDR2 YFSETQ. CDR3 region: CASSWGWGASETQYF. CDR3 bases: TGCGCCAGCAGCTGGGGGTGGGGGGCCTCGGAGACCCAGTACTTC.

The chain links TRBV11-2 to TRBJ1-1, with D hard to call. V lost 1 base and J lost 9, with 9 bases in between. The CDR3 is 12 residues long. Germline loops: CDR1 SGHAT, CDR2 FQNNGV. The CDR3: CASSLVGHQAFF. The CDR3 DNA sequence: TGTGCCAGCAGCTTAGTTGGCCACCAAGCTTTCTTT. The variable domain in full, completed from reference TRBV11-2 and TRBJ1-1, reads EAGVAQSPRYKIIEKRQSVAFWCNPISGHATLYWYQQILGQGPKLLIQFQNNGVVDDSQLPKDRFSAERLKGVDSTLKIQPAKLEDSAVYLCASSLVGHQAFFGQGTRLTVV.

The J gene is TRBJ2-3, the V gene TRBV5-1, with 8 bases matching TRBD2. This CDR3 has 13 amino acids. J was trimmed by 4 bases and V by 7 bases; bases with no gene match: 5. The germline V gene encodes CDR1 SGHRS and CDR2 YFSETQ. The CDR3 here is CASGSGGPDTQYF. In DNA form, the CDR3 reads TGCGCCAGCGGGTCGGGGGGGCCAGATACGCAGTATTTT.

The J gene is TRBJ2-7, the V gene TRBV5-5; 7 bases agree with TRBD2. With V trimmed by 1 base and J by 0 bases, 4 bases remained unmatched. Germline CDR1 SGHKS, CDR2 YYEKEE (reference sequence). This CDR3 is built from 15 residues. This CDR3 reads CASSLSGGGSYEQYF. The CDR3 region has the DNA TGTGCCAGCAGCTTGAGTGGCGGGGGCTCCTACGAGCAGTACTTC.

The rearrangement links TRBV18 to TRBJ2-5; a possible D gene is TRBD2 (6 bases). The CDR3 extends over 13 amino acids. Germline V lookup: CDR1 KGHSH, CDR2 LQKENI. V dropped 3 bases and J dropped 3 bases, with 8 bases sitting between them. The CDR3 reads CASSPGLEETQYF. The CDR3 coding sequence is TGTGCCAGCTCACCGGGACTTGAAGAGACCCAGTACTTC. Drawing the rest from reference TRBV18 and TRBJ2-5, the complete variable domain is NAGVMQNPRHLVRRRGQEARLRCSPMKGHSHVYWYRQLPEEGLKFMVYLQKENIIDESGMPKERFSAEFPKEGPSILRIQQVVRGDSAAYFCASSPGLEETQYFGPGTRLLVL.

The V and J genes are TRBV6-1 and TRBJ2-7, with D tentatively TRBD2 (6 bases). CDR1 MNHNS and CDR2 SASEGT come from the germline V gene. This CDR3 has 14 residues. V shed 3 bases and J shed 1 base, with 10 bases lying between them. CDR3 nucleotides: TGTGCCAGCAGTGAGGGGGGTCGGTCCTACGAGCAGTACGTC. Its protein is CASSEGGRSYEQYV.

V usage is TRBV13 and J usage is TRBJ2-3, with D possibly matching TRBD2 (6 bases). Germline V gene data show CDR1 as PRHDT and CDR2 as FYEKMQ (reference sequence). Trimming stripped 3 bases from V and 3 bases from J, with 13 bases between. CDR3 length: 15 residues. CDR3 loop: CASSLTSFSTDTQYF. The DNA of the CDR3 is TGTGCCAGCAGCTTGACTAGTTTCTCGACAGATACGCAGTATTTT.

The V gene is TRBV19, the J gene TRBJ1-2, with 9 positions matching TRBD1. The CDR3 consists of 15 residues. With 5 bases clipped from V and 6 bases from J, the junction kept 10 bases outside the gene matches. Looked up from germline, CDR1 is LNHDA and CDR2 is SQIVND (reference sequence). The CDR3 DNA reads as TGTGCCAGTAGTCCGGGACAGGGAACAATTCATGGCTACACCTTC. Amino acid sequence: CASSPGQGTIHGYTF.

The CDR3 DNA follows: TGTGCCACCATGACCTTTGATAATTCACCCCTCCACTTT. Its translation: CATMTFDNSPLHF. The chain joins TRBV15 to TRBJ1-6; D unclear. Trimming took 7 bases from V and 5 from J, leaving 9 bases between them. CDR3 length equals 13 residues. Per the germline V gene, CDR1 is LNHNV and CDR2 is YYDKDF (reference sequence).

The table lists this clone with a count of one. The genes are TRBV9 and TRBJ2-2; 8 bases are shared with TRBD1. V was pared by 3 bases and J by 10 bases, with 11 bases of the junction left unmatched. Germline V lookup: CDR1 SGDLS, CDR2 YYNGEE. The CDR3 sequence is 15 residues long. This CDR3 reads CASSAPTGATEELFF. CDR3 DNA: TGTGCCAGCAGCGCCCCGACAGGGGCGACGGAGGAGCTGTTTTTT.

This clone was detected a few times. V and J are TRBV9 and TRBJ2-2; D is uncertain. The V gene lost 4 bases and the J gene lost 7 bases, with 11 bases spanning the gap. The CDR3 spans 13 residues. The V gene's germline CDR1 is SGDLS and CDR2 YYNGEE. This chain's CDR3 is CASSPRQVGELFF. In DNA, the CDR3 is TGTGCCAGCAGCCCCCGCCAGGTCGGGGAGCTGTTTTTT.

This rearrangement joins TRBV14 to TRBJ1-1; maybe TRBD1 (5 bases). The CDR3 is made up of 14 amino acids. Trimming removed 4 bases from V and 0 bases from J, with 9 bases in between. CDR1 is SGHDN, CDR2 FVKESK, per germline. CDR3 protein: CASSLRAMNTEAFF. For the CDR3, the DNA is TGTGCCAGCAGCCTCAGGGCGATGAACACTGAAGCTTTCTTT.

The chain links TRBV7-6 to TRBJ2-7, with a tentative D call TRBD1 (5 bases). The CDR3 covers 11 residues. Germline lookup yields CDR1 SGHVS and CDR2 FNYEAQ. V was trimmed by 5 bases and J by 6 bases, leaving 8 bases between them. The CDR3 region has the DNA TGTGCCAGCAGCCAACAGGCCGAGCAGTACTTC. It yields the protein CASSQQAEQYF.

A few counts support this clone. This chain uses TRBV11-2 with TRBJ2-5; D is undetermined. CDR1 is SGHAT, CDR2 FQNNGV, per germline. The CDR3 has 15 residues. V was clipped by 4 bases and J by 2 bases, with 14 bases between them. The CDR3 reads CASSSITVYQETQYF. CDR3 in DNA: TGTGCCAGCAGCTCAATTACAGTCTATCAAGAGACCCAGTACTTC.

This chain connects TRBV29-1 to TRBJ1-4; D unresolved. There are 11 residues in the CDR3. Germline CDR1 reads SQVTM; CDR2 reads ANQGSEA. CDR3 bases: TGCCACGTACAGCATAATGAAAAACTGTTTTTT. It codes for CHVQHNEKLFF.

The chain employs TRBV6-1 and TRBJ2-7; TRBD2 might be the D (7 bases). The CDR3 consists of 14 residues. Germline values: CDR1 MNHNS, CDR2 SASEGT. The V gene lost 7 bases and the J gene lost 2 bases, with 15 bases spanning the gap. CDR3 protein: CASTKEGGAYEQYV. Here the CDR3 DNA reads TGTGCCAGCACCAAAGAGGGGGGGGCCTACGAGCAGTACGTC.

The CDR3 nucleotides read TGCGCCAGCAGCTCCGGGGGCCCCACAGATACGCAGTATTTT. Encoded protein: CASSSGGPTDTQYF. The chain carries TRBV5-1 and TRBJ2-3; D tentatively fits TRBD1 or TRBD2 (6 bases each). CDR1 is SGHRS and CDR2 is YFSETQ in the germline V gene. The V gene lost 3 bases and the J gene lost 2 bases, with 10 bases spanning the gap. This CDR3 region has 14 residues.

The chain recombines TRBV5-1 with TRBJ1-1; D uncertain. The germline V gene encodes CDR1 SGHRS and CDR2 YFSETQ. V shed 4 bases and J shed 8 bases, with 12 bases lying between them. CDR3 length: 12 amino acids. The CDR3 DNA is TGCGCCAGCAGCCCCGAGCGGGGAGAAGCTTTCTTT. Protein product: CASSPERGEAFF.